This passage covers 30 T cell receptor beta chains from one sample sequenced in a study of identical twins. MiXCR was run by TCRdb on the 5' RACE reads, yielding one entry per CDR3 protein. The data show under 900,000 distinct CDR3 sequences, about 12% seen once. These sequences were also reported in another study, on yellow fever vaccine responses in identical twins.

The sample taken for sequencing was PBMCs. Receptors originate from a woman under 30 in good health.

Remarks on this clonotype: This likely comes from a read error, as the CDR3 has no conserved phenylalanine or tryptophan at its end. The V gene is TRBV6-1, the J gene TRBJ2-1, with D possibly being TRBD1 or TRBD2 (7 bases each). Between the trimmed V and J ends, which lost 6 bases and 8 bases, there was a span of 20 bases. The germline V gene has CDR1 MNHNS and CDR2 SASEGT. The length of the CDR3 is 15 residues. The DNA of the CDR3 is TGTGCCAGCAGCCCCGGACAGGTTGGGGGGGATGAGCAGTTCTTG. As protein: CASSPGQVGGDEQFL.

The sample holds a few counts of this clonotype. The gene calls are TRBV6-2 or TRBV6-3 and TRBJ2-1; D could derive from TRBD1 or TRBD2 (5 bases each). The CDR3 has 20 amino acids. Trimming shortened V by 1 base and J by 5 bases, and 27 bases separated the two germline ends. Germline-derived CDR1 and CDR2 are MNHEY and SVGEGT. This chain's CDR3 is CASSYLLQGTPGTSNNEQFF. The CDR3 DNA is TGTGCCAGCAGTTACTTATTACAAGGGACCCCGGGAACCTCAAACAATGAGCAGTTCTTC.

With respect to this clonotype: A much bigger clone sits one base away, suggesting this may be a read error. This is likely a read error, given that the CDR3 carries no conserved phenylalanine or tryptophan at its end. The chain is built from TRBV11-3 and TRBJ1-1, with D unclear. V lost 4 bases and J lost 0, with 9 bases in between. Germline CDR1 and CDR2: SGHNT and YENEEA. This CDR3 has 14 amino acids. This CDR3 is CASSSATVNTEAFL. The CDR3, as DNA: TGTGCCAGCAGCTCCGCTACGGTGAACACTGAAGCTTTCTTG.

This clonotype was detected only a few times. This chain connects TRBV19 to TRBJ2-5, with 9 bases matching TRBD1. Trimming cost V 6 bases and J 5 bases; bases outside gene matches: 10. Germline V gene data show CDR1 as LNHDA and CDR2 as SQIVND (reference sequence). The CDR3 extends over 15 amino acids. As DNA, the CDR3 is TGTGCCAGTAGAACAGGGGGCGCAATTGGCGAGACCCAGTACTTC. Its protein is CASRTGGAIGETQYF.

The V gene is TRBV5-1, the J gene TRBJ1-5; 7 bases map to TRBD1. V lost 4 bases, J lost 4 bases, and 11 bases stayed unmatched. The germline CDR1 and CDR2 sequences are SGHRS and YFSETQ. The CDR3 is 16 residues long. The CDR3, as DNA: TGCGCCAGCAGCCCGGGGACAGCCGGACCAAATCAGCCCCAGCATTTT. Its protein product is CASSPGTAGPNQPQHF.

The CDR3 DNA reads TGTGCCAGCAGTGAGAGGACAGGACCTTACACCTTC. Translated, it gives CASSERTGPYTF. V is TRBV28 and J is TRBJ1-2; the match to TRBD1 covers 7 bases. The ends lost 5 bases at V and 11 bases at J; junction bases unmatched: 8. The V gene's germline CDR1 is MDHEN and CDR2 SYDVKM. The CDR3 extends over 12 amino acids.

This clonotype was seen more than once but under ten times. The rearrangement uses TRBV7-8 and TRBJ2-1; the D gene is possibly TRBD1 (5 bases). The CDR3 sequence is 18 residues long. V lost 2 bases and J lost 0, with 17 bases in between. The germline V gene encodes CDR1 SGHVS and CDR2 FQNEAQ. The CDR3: CASSLSTRAVSSYNEQFF. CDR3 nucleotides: TGTGCCAGCAGCTTATCGACCAGGGCCGTCAGCTCCTACAATGAGCAGTTCTTC.

The CDR3 protein is CASLADSYNEQFF. CDR3 DNA: TGTGCCAGCTTAGCGGACTCCTACAATGAGCAGTTCTTC. The V and J genes are TRBV7-9 and TRBJ2-1; D is perhaps TRBD2 (6 bases). From germline, CDR1 is SEHNR and CDR2 FQNEAQ (reference sequence). Trimming cost V 8 bases and J 0 bases, with 8 bases left between them. CDR3 size: 13 residues. Drawing the rest from reference TRBV7-9 and TRBJ2-1, the complete variable domain is DTGVSQNPRHKITKRGQNVTFRCDPISEHNRLYWYRQTLGQGPEFLTYFQNEAQLEKSRLLSDRFSAERPKGSFSTLEIQRTEQGDSAMYLCASLADSYNEQFFGPGTRLTVL.

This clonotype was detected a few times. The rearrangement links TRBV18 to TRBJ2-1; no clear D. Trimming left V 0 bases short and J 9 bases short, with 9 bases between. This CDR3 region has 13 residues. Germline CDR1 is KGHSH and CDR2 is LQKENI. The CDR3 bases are TGTGCCAGCTCACCACCTGTCGGAACTGAGCAGTTCTTC. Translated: CASSPPVGTEQFF.

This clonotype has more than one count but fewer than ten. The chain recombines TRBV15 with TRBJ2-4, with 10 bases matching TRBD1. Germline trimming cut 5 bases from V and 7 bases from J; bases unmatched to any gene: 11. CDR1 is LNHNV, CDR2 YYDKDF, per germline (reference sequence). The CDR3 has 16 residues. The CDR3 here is CATSLLFDRGLNIQYF. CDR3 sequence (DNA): TGTGCCACCAGCCTTCTCTTCGACAGGGGGCTGAACATTCAGTACTTC.

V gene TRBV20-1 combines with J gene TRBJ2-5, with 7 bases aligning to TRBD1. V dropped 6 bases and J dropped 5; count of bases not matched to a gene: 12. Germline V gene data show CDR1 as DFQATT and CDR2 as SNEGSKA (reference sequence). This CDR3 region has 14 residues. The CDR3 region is CSAKGHRGSETQYF. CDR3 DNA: TGCAGTGCCAAGGGACACAGGGGCAGTGAGACCCAGTACTTC.

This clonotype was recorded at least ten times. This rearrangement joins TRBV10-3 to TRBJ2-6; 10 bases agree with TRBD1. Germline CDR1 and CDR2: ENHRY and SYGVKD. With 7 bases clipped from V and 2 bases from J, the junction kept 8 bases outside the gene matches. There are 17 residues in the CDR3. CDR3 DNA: TGTGCCATCAATCCCGGGACAGGGGTGACTGGGGCCAACGTCCTGACTTTC. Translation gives CAINPGTGVTGANVLTF.

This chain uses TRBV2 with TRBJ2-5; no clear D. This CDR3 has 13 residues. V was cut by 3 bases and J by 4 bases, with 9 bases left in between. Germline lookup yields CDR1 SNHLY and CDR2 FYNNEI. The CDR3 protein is CASSDGRLETQYF. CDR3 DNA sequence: TGTGCCAGCAGTGACGGACGGCTAGAGACCCAGTACTTC.

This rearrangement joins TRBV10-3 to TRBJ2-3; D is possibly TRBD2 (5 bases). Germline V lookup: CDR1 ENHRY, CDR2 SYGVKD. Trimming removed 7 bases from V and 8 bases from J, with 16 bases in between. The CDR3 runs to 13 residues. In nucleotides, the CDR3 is TGTGCCATCAAAGAGGCGGCCGGAGGTACGCAGTATTTT. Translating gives CAIKEAAGGTQYF.

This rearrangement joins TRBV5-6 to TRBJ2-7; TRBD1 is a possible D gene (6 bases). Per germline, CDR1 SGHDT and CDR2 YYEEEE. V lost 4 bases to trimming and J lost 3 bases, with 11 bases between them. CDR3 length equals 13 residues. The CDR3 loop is CASSDGQYYEQYV. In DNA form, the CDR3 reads TGTGCCAGCAGCGACGGACAGTACTACGAGCAGTACGTC.

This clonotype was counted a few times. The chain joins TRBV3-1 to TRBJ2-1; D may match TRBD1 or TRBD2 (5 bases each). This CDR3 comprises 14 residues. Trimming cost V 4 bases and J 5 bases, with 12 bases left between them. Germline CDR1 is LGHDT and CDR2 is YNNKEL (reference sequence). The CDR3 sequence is CASSLRDGHNEQFF. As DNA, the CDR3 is TGTGCCAGCAGCCTAAGGGACGGACACAATGAGCAGTTCTTC.

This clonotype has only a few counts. The DNA of the CDR3 is TGTGCCAGCAGCGAGAAAACTTATTCACCCCTCCACTTT. This gives the protein CASSEKTYSPLHF. The J gene is TRBJ1-6, the V gene TRBV9; no firm D call. The CDR3 loop spans 13 amino acids. Trimming took 3 bases from V and 8 from J, leaving 9 bases between them. Germline CDR1 reads SGDLS; CDR2 reads YYNGEE.

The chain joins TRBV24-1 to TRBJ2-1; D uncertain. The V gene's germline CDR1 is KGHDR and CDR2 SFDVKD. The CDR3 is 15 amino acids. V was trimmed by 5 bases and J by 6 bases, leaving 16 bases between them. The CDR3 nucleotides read TGTGCCACCAGTGCTGGGCGCGTATGGCCCAATGAGCAGTTCTTC. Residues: CATSAGRVWPNEQFF.

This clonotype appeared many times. The CDR3 loop reads CASSHGQGYGYTF. CDR3 DNA: TGTGCCAGCAGTCACGGACAGGGGTATGGCTACACCTTC. The chain recombines TRBV12-3 or TRBV12-4 with TRBJ1-2, with 9 bases lining up with TRBD1. This CDR3 has 13 residues. J lost 5 bases, V lost 5 bases, and 3 bases had no gene match.

The CDR3 reads CASSLASGGTQETQYF. In DNA, the CDR3 is TGTGCCAGCAGTTTGGCTAGCGGGGGGACACAAGAGACCCAGTACTTC. The rearrangement joins TRBV12-3 or TRBV12-4 to TRBJ2-5, with 11 nucleotides matching TRBD2. The V segment lost 3 bases and the J segment 2 bases; nucleotides outside the gene matches: 5. CDR3 length: 16 amino acids.

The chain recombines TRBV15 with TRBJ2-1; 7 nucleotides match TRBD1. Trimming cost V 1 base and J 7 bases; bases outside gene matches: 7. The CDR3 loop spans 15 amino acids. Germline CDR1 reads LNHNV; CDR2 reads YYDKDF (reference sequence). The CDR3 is CATSRGGGAWNEQFF. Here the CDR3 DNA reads TGTGCCACCAGCAGAGGAGGGGGCGCGTGGAATGAGCAGTTCTTC.

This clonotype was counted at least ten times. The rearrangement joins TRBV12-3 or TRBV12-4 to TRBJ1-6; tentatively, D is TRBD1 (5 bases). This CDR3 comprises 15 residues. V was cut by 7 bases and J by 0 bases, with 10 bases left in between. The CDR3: CASTVDNSYNSPLHF. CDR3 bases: TGTGCCAGCACCGTGGACAACTCCTATAATTCACCCCTCCACTTT.

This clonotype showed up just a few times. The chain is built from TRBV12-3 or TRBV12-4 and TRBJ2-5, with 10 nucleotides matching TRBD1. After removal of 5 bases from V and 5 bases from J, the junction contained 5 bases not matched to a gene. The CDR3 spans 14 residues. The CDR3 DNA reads TGTGCCAGCAGTAGAATGGGACAGGGGGAGACCCAGTACTTC. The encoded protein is CASSRMGQGETQYF.

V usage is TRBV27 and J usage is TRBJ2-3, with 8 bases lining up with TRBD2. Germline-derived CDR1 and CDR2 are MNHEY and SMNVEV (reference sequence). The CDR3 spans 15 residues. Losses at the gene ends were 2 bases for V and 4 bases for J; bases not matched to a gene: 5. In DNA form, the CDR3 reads TGTGCCAGCAGTTTAGGCGGGAGGTGGTCAGATACGCAGTATTTT. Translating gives CASSLGGRWSDTQYF.

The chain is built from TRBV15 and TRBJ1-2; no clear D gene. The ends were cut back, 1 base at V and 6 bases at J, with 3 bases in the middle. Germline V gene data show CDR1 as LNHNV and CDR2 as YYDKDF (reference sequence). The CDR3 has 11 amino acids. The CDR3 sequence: CATSRVHGYTF. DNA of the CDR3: TGTGCCACCAGCAGAGTTCATGGCTACACCTTC.

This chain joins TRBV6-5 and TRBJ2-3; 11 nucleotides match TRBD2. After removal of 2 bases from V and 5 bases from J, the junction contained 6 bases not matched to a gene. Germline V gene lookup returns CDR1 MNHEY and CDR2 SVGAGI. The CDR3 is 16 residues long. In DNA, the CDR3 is TGTGCCAGCAGTTACGAGCCTAGCGGGGGGCAAGATACGCAGTATTTT. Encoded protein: CASSYEPSGGQDTQYF.

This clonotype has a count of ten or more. CDR3 in DNA: TGCAGTGCGCTGGGACCGAACACTGAAGCTTTCTTT. It specifies CSALGPNTEAFF. V and J are TRBV20-1 and TRBJ1-1; tentative D call: TRBD1 (5 bases). The CDR3 sequence is 12 residues long. V lost 6 bases and J 1 base, leaving 9 bases between the germline ends. The germline V gene encodes CDR1 DFQATT and CDR2 SNEGSKA (reference sequence).

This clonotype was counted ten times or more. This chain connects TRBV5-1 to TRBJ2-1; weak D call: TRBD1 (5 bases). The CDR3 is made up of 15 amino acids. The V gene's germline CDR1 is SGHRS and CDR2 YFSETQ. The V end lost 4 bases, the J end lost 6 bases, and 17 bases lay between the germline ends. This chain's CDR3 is CASSNQQVLGNEQFF. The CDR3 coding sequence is TGCGCCAGCAGCAATCAACAGGTTCTCGGCAATGAGCAGTTCTTC.

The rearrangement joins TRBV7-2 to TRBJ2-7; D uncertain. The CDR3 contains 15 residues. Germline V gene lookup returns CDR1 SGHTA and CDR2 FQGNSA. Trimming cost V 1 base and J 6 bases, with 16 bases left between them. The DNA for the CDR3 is TGTGCCAGCAGCTTAGGGACCCTCTGGTCAGGCGAGCAGTACTTC. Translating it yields CASSLGTLWSGEQYF.

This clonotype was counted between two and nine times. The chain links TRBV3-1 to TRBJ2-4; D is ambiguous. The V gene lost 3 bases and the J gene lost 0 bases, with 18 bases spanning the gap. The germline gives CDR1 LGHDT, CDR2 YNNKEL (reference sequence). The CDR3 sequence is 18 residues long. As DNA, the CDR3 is TGTGCCAGCAGCCAGGATGCGGTGGGCCCCATAGCCAAAAACATTCAGTACTTC. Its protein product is CASSQDAVGPIAKNIQYF.